This T cell receptor (beta chain) was identified in a study of blood T cell repertoires in COVID-19. This CDR3 has 14 residues. The germline V gene encodes CDR1 SGHVS and CDR2 FNYEAQ. The J segment lost 2 bases and the V segment lost 4 bases, leaving 5 bases of the junction unmatched. Libraries were prepared by immunoSEQ multiplex PCR; TCRdb keeps only in-frame clonotypes and omits some of them. The sample holds a few hundred thousand clones, about nine tenths seen once. This sequence originates from a man aged 50 to 60 with acute or convalescent COVID-19. The sequenced material came from peripheral blood. The V and J genes are TRBV7-6 and TRBJ2-7; 7 positions match TRBD1. The CDR3 DNA reads TGTGCCAGCAGCTCCCGACAGGGAACCTACGAGCAGTACTTC. It yields the protein CASSSRQGTYEQYF.